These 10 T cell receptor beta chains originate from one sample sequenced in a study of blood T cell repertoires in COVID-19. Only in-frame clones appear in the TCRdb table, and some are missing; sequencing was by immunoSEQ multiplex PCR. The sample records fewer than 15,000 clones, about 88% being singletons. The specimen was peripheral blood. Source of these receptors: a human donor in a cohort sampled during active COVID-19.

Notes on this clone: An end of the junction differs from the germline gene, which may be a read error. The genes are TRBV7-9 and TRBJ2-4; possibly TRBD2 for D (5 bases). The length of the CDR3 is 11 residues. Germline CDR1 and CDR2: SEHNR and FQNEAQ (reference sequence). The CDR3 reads CEPARDWIQYF. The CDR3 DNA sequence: TGCGAGCCGGCGAGGGATTGGATTCAGTACTTC.

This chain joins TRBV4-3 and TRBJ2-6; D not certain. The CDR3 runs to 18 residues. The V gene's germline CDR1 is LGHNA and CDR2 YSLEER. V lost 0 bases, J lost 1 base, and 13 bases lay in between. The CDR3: CASSQDSLRASGANVLTF. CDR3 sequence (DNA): TGCGCCAGCAGCCAAGACTCCCTCAGAGCGTCTGGGGCCAACGTCCTGACTTTC.

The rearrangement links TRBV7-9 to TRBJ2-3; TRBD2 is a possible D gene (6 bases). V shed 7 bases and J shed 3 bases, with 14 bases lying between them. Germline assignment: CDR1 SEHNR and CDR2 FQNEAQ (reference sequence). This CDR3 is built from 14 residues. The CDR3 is CASKAGLRTDTQYF. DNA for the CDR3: TGTGCCAGCAAGGCGGGATTGAGGACAGATACGCAGTATTTT. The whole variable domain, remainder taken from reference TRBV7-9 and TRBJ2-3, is DTGVSQNPRHKITKRGQNVTFRCDPISEHNRLYWYRQTLGQGPEFLTYFQNEAQLEKSRLLSDRFSAERPKGSFSTLEIQRTEQGDSAMYLCASKAGLRTDTQYFGPGTRLTVL.

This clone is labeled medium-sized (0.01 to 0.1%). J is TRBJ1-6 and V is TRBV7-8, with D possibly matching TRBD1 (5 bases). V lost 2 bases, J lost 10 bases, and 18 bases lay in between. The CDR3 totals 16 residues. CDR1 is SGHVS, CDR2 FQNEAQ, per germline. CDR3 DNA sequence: TGTGCCAGCAGCTTATGGGCCCTCCGCGGGGACTCACCCCTCCACTTT. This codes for CASSLWALRGDSPLHF.

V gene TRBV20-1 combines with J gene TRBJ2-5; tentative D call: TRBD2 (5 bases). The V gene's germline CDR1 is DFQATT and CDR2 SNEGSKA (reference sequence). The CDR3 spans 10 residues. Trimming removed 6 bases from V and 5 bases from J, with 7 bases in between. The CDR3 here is CSARRETQYF. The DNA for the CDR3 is TGCAGTGCACGGAGGGAGACCCAGTACTTC.

CDR3 coding DNA: TGTGCCAGCAGACCTCCAGGTGGAAACACTGAAGCTTTCTTT. Its protein product is CASRPPGGNTEAFF. J is TRBJ1-1 and V is TRBV7-8; D is uncertain. CDR3 length: 14 residues. Between the trimmed V and J ends, which lost 6 bases and 2 bases, there was a span of 13 bases. The V gene's germline CDR1 is SGHVS and CDR2 FQNEAQ. Filled out from reference TRBV7-8 and TRBJ1-1, the complete variable domain reads GAGVSQSPRYKVAKRGQDVALRCDPISGHVSLFWYQQALGQGPEFLTYFQNEAQLDKSGLPSDRFFAERPEGSVSTLKIQRTQQEDSAVYLCASRPPGGNTEAFFGQGTRLTVV.

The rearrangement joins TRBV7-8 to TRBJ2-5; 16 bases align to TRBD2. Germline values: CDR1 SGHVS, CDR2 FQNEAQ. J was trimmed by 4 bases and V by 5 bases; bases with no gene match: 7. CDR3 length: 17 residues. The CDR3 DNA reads TGTGCCAGCAGCCGAGGGACTAGCGGGGGGGCCGGAGAGACCCAGTACTTC. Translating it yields CASSRGTSGGAGETQYF.

CDR3 nucleotides: TGCGCCAGCGGGACAGGGGCAGGAGAGACCCAGTACTTC. Translated, it gives CASGTGAGETQYF. This chain joins TRBV5-1 and TRBJ2-5; TRBD1 matches at 10 bases. Germline lookup yields CDR1 SGHRS and CDR2 YFSETQ. The CDR3 is 13 amino acids. Trimming took 7 bases from V and 4 from J; bases not matched to a gene: 4.

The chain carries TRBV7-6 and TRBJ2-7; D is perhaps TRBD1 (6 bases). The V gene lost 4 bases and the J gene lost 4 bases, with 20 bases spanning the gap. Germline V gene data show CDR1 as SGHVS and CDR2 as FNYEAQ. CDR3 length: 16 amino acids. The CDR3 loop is CASSSYSGALGYEQYF. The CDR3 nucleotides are TGTGCCAGCAGCTCATATTCAGGGGCGCTCGGGTACGAGCAGTACTTC.

The CDR3 DNA reads TGTGCCAGCTCACGCAACCGGGGGAATTATGGCTACACCTTC. This codes for CASSRNRGNYGYTF. The V and J genes are TRBV18 and TRBJ1-2, with D tentatively TRBD1 (5 bases). The V gene lost 4 bases and the J gene lost 5 bases, with 14 bases spanning the gap. Germline V gives CDR1 KGHSH, CDR2 LQKENI. There are 14 residues in the CDR3.